These 4 T cell receptor beta chains originate from one sample sequenced in a study of CD8 T cells in Susac syndrome. When the RNA was reverse transcribed, random hexamers were used with an input of roughly 0.45 to 1 ug. TCRdb fed the immunoSEQ multiplex PCR reads into MiXCR, producing one record per CDR3 protein. The sample has 150,000 to 200,000 distinct CDR3 sequences, around 95% seen once. Sequenced sample: CD4+ T cells from PBMCs. Source of these receptors: a human donor with Susac syndrome.

V is TRBV20-1 and J is TRBJ1-5, with D perhaps TRBD1 (5 bases). CDR3 length equals 14 residues. CDR1 is DFQATT, CDR2 SNEGSKA, per germline (reference sequence). Trimming stripped 5 bases from V and 4 bases from J, with 15 bases between. In nucleotides, the CDR3 is TGCAGTGCTTCCCCCCGGGACCCGAATCAGCCCCAGCATTTT. Protein sequence: CSASPRDPNQPQHF.

The chain recombines TRBV19 with TRBJ1-2, with a weak D call TRBD1 (5 bases). V gave up 4 bases and J gave up 2 bases, with 11 bases separating them. Germline CDR1 LNHDA, CDR2 SQIVND (reference sequence). The CDR3 sequence is 14 residues long. CDR3 in amino acids: CASSTWGTNYGYTF. The CDR3 DNA follows: TGTGCCAGTAGTACTTGGGGGACGAACTATGGCTACACCTTC. Filled out from reference TRBV19 and TRBJ1-2, the complete variable domain reads DGGITQSPKYLFRKEGQNVTLSCEQNLNHDAMYWYRQDPGQGLRLIYYSQIVNDFQKGDIAEGYSVSREKKESFPLTVTSAQKNPTAFYLCASSTWGTNYGYTFGSGTRLTVV.

The table lists this clonotype with a few counts. The chain uses TRBV30 and TRBJ1-1; 8 nucleotides match TRBD1. Trimming took 5 bases from V and 5 from J; bases not matched to a gene: 7. The germline CDR1 and CDR2 sequences are GTSNPN and SVGIG (reference sequence). The CDR3 covers 13 residues. The CDR3 region is CAWGQGGGTEAFF. The CDR3 region has the DNA TGTGCCTGGGGACAGGGAGGCGGAACTGAAGCTTTCTTT.

The chain is built from TRBV20-1 and TRBJ1-1; D perhaps matches TRBD1 (6 bases). V lost 0 bases and J 1 base, leaving 15 bases between the germline ends. Germline V gene data show CDR1 as DFQATT and CDR2 as SNEGSKA (reference sequence). The CDR3 has 16 residues. The CDR3 protein is CSARDPTGGTNTEAFF. The CDR3 DNA reads as TGCAGTGCTAGAGATCCGACGGGGGGCACGAACACTGAAGCTTTCTTT.